Reported below is one T cell receptor beta chain. Its antigen is currently unknown. This sample was included in a study of cytomegalovirus exposure and HLA in healthy donors. In the PCR, 60 Vbeta and 13 Jbeta primers were used. Sequenced by immunoSEQ multiplex PCR; TCRdb stores in-frame clones only, minus some. The sample includes about 120,000 clones, roughly 84% seen only once; the top ten take approximately 5.6%. Study-level points and caveats: One later analysis reportedly identified an Asian-associated ancestry cluster that showed fewer N-insertions than the roughly 720-donor mean. The listing of roughly 160 TCR beta chains classed them as cytomegalovirus-associated. In a later analysis, DRB1 alleles had the most associated TCRs; HLA-C alleles the fewest.

CDR1 and CDR2 from the germline V gene are KGHSH and LQKENI. This CDR3 spans 14 amino acids. V lost 8 bases, J lost 1 base, and 14 bases lay in between. The sequenced sample was PBMCs. The V call is TRBV18, the J call TRBJ2-5; D is perhaps TRBD1 (6 bases). The source is a man younger than 40 in good health and CMV-seropositive. The DNA of the CDR3 is TGTGCCAGCCATTTAGGGGGTCCCCAAGAGACCCAGTACTTC. Amino acids: CASHLGGPQETQYF.